One and the same sample provided the 20 T cell receptor beta chains below, sequenced in a study of vaccination and CD4 T cells after COVID-19. No antigen has been assigned to these receptors. An Oncomine TCR Beta short-read assay was used to sequence the DNA from cultured CD4+ T cells. TCRdb recomputed calls from the PCR reads with MiXCR, one row per CDR3 protein. The sample holds about 9,600 distinct CDR3 sequences, roughly 26% seen once. Indicated treatment: 10-day PBMC culture with coronavirus spike peptide pools or control peptides (ViraFEST assay). The sequencing here drew on CD4+ T cells from blood, cultured in vitro, taken after SARS-CoV-2 vaccination. All receptors come from a human donor who had recovered from COVID-19.

The chain recombines TRBV15 with TRBJ2-2; a possible D gene is TRBD2 (6 bases). Germline loops: CDR1 LNHNV, CDR2 YYDKDF (reference sequence). V lost 7 bases to trimming and J lost 1 base, with 13 bases between them. The CDR3 spans 15 residues. This CDR3 is CATKFGGVNTGELFF. The CDR3 region has the DNA TGTGCCACCAAATTTGGCGGGGTGAACACCGGGGAGCTGTTTTTT.

This clonotype was seen a few times. The rearrangement uses TRBV7-8 and TRBJ1-1; perhaps TRBD1 as D (5 bases). Germline V CDR1 and CDR2: SGHVS, FQNEAQ. Trimming shortened V by 1 base and J by 5 bases, and 8 bases separated the two germline ends. This CDR3 comprises 13 residues. The CDR3 coding sequence is TGTGCCAGCAGCTTAGGGGGGAGAACTGAAGCTTTCTTT. It translates to CASSLGGRTEAFF.

This clonotype has a handful of counts. This chain uses TRBV6-1 with TRBJ2-3; D remains unclear. This CDR3 comprises 13 residues. Trimming took 0 bases from V and 0 from J, leaving 1 base between them. The germline gives CDR1 MNHNS, CDR2 SASEGT. The CDR3 spells CASSEASTDTQYF. The CDR3 nucleotides read TGTGCCAGCAGTGAAGCCAGCACAGATACGCAGTATTTT.

This chain connects TRBV27 to TRBJ2-4; the match to TRBD2 covers 8 bases. Germline-derived CDR1 and CDR2 are MNHEY and SMNVEV (reference sequence). Trimming took 2 bases from V and 9 from J; bases not matched to a gene: 9. The CDR3 is 15 amino acids. This CDR3 is CASSLAGGGWGIQYF. CDR3 nucleotides: TGTGCCAGCAGTTTAGCGGGAGGAGGTTGGGGCATTCAGTACTTC.

This clonotype is medium-sized in the sample. The rearrangement links TRBV27 to TRBJ1-5; no definite D call. Trimming stripped 2 bases from V and 6 bases from J, with 8 bases between. The germline gives CDR1 MNHEY, CDR2 SMNVEV (reference sequence). CDR3 length equals 13 residues. The CDR3 nucleotides read TGTGCCAGCAGTTTAGTGGGTGGTCAGCCCCAGCATTTT. Translated: CASSLVGGQPQHF.

V usage is TRBV7-2 and J usage is TRBJ2-1; D is ambiguous. V was trimmed by 4 bases and J by 7 bases, leaving 8 bases between them. There are 12 residues in the CDR3. Germline CDR1 is SGHTA and CDR2 is FQGNSA. The CDR3 sequence: CASSSDKNEQFF. The DNA of the CDR3 is TGTGCCAGCAGCTCCGACAAGAATGAGCAGTTCTTC.

There are a few counts of this clonotype. The genes are TRBV7-2 and TRBJ2-1, with 8 bases that match TRBD2. V was pared by 0 bases and J by 8 bases, with 12 bases of the junction left unmatched. Germline loops: CDR1 SGHTA, CDR2 FQGNSA. The length of the CDR3 is 17 residues. CDR3 amino acids: CASSLARLAGQGDEQFF. The CDR3 DNA is TGTGCCAGCAGCTTAGCCAGGCTAGCGGGCCAGGGCGATGAGCAGTTCTTC.

The chain recombines TRBV6-5 with TRBJ1-5; D is ambiguous. The CDR3 is made up of 14 amino acids. Germline CDR1 MNHEY, CDR2 SVGAGI. V was cut by 4 bases and J by 4 bases, with 11 bases left in between. CDR3 sequence reads: CASSSNSGNQPQHF. The CDR3 DNA is TGTGCCAGCAGTTCCAACAGCGGGAATCAGCCCCAGCATTTT.

This clonotype has a handful of counts. V gene TRBV5-1 combines with J gene TRBJ2-5; possibly TRBD2 for D (5 bases). Germline assignment: CDR1 SGHRS and CDR2 YFSETQ. Trimming removed 1 base at V and 5 bases at J, with 12 bases between. The CDR3 totals 14 residues. DNA of the CDR3: TGCGCCAGCAGCTTGTCGTCTAGCCCGGAGACCCAGTACTTC. This translates into CASSLSSSPETQYF.

This chain links TRBV29-1 with TRBJ2-1, with unresolved D. The germline V gene encodes CDR1 SQVTM and CDR2 ANQGSEA. The length of the CDR3 is 12 residues. V was trimmed by 7 bases and J by 9 bases, leaving 16 bases between them. The CDR3 coding sequence is TGCAGCGCGGTCCCCTTTCGGTCTGAGCAGTTCTTC. It codes for CSAVPFRSEQFF.

In its sample, this clonotype was seen once. The chain couples TRBV5-6 to TRBJ1-1, with TRBD1 identical over 7 bases. CDR1 is SGHDT, CDR2 YYEEEE, per germline. The CDR3 spans 13 residues. V gave up 7 bases and J gave up 1 base; unmatched junction bases: 4. CDR3 bases: TGTGCCAGCGTAGGGACAGCGAACACTGAAGCTTTCTTT. It codes for CASVGTANTEAFF.

DNA for the CDR3: TGTGCCAGCAGCTTCCCTTGGAGGGAGAGCGTCCACGAGCAGTACTTC. Amino acid sequence: CASSFPWRESVHEQYF. The chain has TRBV11-2 and TRBJ2-7; a possible D gene is TRBD2 (6 bases). This CDR3 contains 16 residues. Germline CDR1 and CDR2: SGHAT and FQNNGV. Trimming cost V 3 bases and J 5 bases, with 20 bases left between them. Together with reference TRBV11-2 and TRBJ2-7, the CDR3 gives the full variable domain: EAGVAQSPRYKIIEKRQSVAFWCNPISGHATLYWYQQILGQGPKLLIQFQNNGVVDDSQLPKDRFSAERLKGVDSTLKIQPAKLEDSAVYLCASSFPWRESVHEQYFGPGTRLTVT.

This rearrangement joins TRBV29-1 to TRBJ2-5, with 10 bases fitting TRBD2. Trimming took 6 bases from V and 2 from J; bases not matched to a gene: 15. The CDR3 totals 17 residues. Germline V lookup: CDR1 SQVTM, CDR2 ANQGSEA. The chain's CDR3 is CSVDPLRLAGDQETQYF. The CDR3 DNA is TGCAGCGTCGATCCCCTTCGGCTAGCGGGAGATCAAGAGACCCAGTACTTC. The whole variable domain, remainder taken from reference TRBV29-1 and TRBJ2-5, is SAVISQKPSRDICQRGTSLTIQCQVDSQVTMMFWYRQQPGQSLTLIATANQGSEATYESGFVIDKFPISRPNLTFSTLTVSNMSPEDSSIYLCSVDPLRLAGDQETQYFGPGTRLLVL.

This clonotype was seen a few times. The chain couples TRBV6-2 or TRBV6-3 to TRBJ2-1; TRBD2 might be the D (5 bases). V lost 4 bases and J 0 bases, leaving 13 bases between the germline ends. Germline CDR1 MNHEY, CDR2 SVGEGT. This CDR3 has 16 amino acids. The CDR3 sequence: CASSSQRTYSYNEQFF. CDR3 DNA sequence: TGTGCCAGCAGTTCCCAGCGGACCTACTCCTACAATGAGCAGTTCTTC.

Concerning this clonotype itself: The junction differs from germline at one of its ends, possibly a read error. V gene TRBV11-2 combines with J gene TRBJ2-3; 10 bases are shared with TRBD2. This CDR3 has 16 amino acids. Germline-derived CDR1 and CDR2 are SGHAT and FQNNGV. The CDR3 DNA sequence: TGTGTCAGCAGCTTGAGGAGGACTAGCGGAGGGGATACGCAGTATTTT. Its protein product is CVSSLRRTSGGDTQYF.

V usage is TRBV29-1 and J usage is TRBJ2-7; 8 positions match TRBD1. CDR3 length: 14 residues. V was clipped by 4 bases and J by 0 bases; unmatched bases: 5. Germline V gene lookup returns CDR1 SQVTM and CDR2 ANQGSEA. CDR3 sequence: CSVGRQGTSYEQYF. Written as DNA, the CDR3 is TGCAGCGTTGGAAGACAGGGGACCTCCTACGAGCAGTACTTC.

CDR3 bases: TGTGCCAGCAGATTTTCGGATACGCAGTATTTT. Amino acid sequence: CASRFSDTQYF. The chain carries TRBV6-1 and TRBJ2-3; D remains ambiguous. V was trimmed by 6 bases and J by 6 bases, leaving 7 bases between them. The CDR3 runs 11 residues. The germline CDR1 and CDR2 sequences are MNHNS and SASEGT.

The gene calls are TRBV27 and TRBJ2-2; tentative D call: TRBD1 (5 bases). The germline CDR1 and CDR2 sequences are MNHEY and SMNVEV (reference sequence). The CDR3 covers 13 residues. V gave up 6 bases and J gave up 6 bases, with 11 bases separating them. CDR3 coding DNA: TGTGCCAGCAGCCGACAGAAGGCCGGGGAGCTGTTTTTT. It specifies CASSRQKAGELFF.

V usage is TRBV6-2 or TRBV6-3 and J usage is TRBJ2-5, with TRBD2 as a possible D gene (5 bases). This CDR3 spans 13 amino acids. Looked up from germline, CDR1 is MNHEY and CDR2 is SVGEGT. Deletions cut 7 bases from V and 2 bases from J, with 11 bases between. CDR3 nucleotides: TGTGCCAGCAAGGTCTCGGGACAAGAGACCCAGTACTTC. This translates into CASKVSGQETQYF.

By sample fraction, this clonotype is medium-sized. The rearrangement links TRBV20-1 to TRBJ1-1; D not certain. V was cut by 3 bases and J by 0 bases, with 11 bases left in between. The length of the CDR3 is 14 residues. CDR1 DFQATT and CDR2 SNEGSKA come from the germline V gene (reference sequence). The CDR3 protein is CSASRRFMNTEAFF. CDR3 coding DNA: TGCAGTGCTAGTCGTCGGTTCATGAACACTGAAGCTTTCTTT.